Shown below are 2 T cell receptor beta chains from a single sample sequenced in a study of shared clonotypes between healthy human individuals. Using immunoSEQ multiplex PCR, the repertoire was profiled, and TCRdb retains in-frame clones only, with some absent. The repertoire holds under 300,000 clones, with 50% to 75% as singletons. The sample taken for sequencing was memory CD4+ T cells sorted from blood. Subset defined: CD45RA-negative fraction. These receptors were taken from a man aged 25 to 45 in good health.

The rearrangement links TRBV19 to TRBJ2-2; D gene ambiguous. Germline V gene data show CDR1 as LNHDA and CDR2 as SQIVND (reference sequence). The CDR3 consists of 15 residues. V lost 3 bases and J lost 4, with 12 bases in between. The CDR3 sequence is CASSMVPAATGELFF. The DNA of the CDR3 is TGTGCCAGTAGTATGGTGCCAGCCGCCACCGGGGAGCTGTTTTTT. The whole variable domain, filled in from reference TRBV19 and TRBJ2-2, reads DGGITQSPKYLFRKEGQNVTLSCEQNLNHDAMYWYRQDPGQGLRLIYYSQIVNDFQKGDIAEGYSVSREKKESFPLTVTSAQKNPTAFYLCASSMVPAATGELFFGEGSRLTVL.

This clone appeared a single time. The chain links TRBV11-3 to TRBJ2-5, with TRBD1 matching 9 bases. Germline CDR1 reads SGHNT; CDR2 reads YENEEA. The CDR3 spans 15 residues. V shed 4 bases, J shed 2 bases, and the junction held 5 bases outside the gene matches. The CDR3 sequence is CASSSSGTGQETQYF. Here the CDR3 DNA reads TGTGCCAGCAGCTCCTCCGGGACAGGGCAAGAGACCCAGTACTTC.